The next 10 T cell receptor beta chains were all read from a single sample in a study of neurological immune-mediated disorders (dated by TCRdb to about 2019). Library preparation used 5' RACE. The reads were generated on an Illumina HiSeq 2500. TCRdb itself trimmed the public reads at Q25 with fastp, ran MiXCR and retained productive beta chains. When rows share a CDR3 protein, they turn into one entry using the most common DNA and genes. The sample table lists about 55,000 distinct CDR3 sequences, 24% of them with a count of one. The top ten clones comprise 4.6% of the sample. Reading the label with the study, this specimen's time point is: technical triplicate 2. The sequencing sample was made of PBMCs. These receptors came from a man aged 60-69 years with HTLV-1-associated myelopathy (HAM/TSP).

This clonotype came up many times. The CDR3 sequence: CSARDNRGSEQYF. The CDR3 region has the DNA TGCAGTGCTAGAGATAACAGGGGTTCCGAGCAGTACTTC. The rearrangement uses TRBV20-1 and TRBJ2-7; TRBD1 agrees at 7 bases. From germline, CDR1 is DFQATT and CDR2 SNEGSKA (reference sequence). V gave up 0 bases and J gave up 6 bases; unmatched junction bases: 5. This CDR3 is 13 amino acids long.

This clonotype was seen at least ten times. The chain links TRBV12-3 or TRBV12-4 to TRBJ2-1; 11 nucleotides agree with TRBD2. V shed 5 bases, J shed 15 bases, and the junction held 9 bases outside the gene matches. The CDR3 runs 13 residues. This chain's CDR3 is CASSLILAGAPFF. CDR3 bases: TGTGCCAGCAGTCTCATACTAGCGGGAGCCCCGTTCTTC.

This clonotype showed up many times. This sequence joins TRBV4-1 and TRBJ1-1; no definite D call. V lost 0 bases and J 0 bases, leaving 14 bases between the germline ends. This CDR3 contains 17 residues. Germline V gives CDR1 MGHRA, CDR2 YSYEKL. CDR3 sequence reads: CASSQDGRLAMNTEAFF. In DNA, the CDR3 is TGCGCCAGCAGCCAAGATGGGCGTTTGGCCATGAACACTGAAGCTTTCTTT.

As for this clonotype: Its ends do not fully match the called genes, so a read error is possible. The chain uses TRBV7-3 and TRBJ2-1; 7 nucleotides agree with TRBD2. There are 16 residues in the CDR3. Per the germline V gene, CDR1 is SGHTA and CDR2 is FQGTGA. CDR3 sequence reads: CATSLVGGSPYNEQFF. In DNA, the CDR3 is TGTGCCACCAGCTTAGTTGGCGGGAGTCCCTACAATGAGCAGTTCTTC.

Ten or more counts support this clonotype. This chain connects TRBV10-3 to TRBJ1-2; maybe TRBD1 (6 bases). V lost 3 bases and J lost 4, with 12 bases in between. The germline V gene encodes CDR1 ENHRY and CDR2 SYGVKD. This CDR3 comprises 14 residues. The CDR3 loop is CAISDGGHLYGYTF. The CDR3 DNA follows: TGTGCCATCAGTGACGGGGGACACCTCTATGGCTACACCTTC.

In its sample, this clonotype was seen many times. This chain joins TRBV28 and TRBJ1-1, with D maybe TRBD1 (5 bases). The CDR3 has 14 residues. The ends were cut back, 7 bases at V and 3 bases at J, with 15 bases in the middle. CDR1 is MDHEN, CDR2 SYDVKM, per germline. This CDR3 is CASITGVGYTEAFF. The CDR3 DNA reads TGTGCCAGCATCACGGGGGTAGGGTACACTGAAGCTTTCTTT.

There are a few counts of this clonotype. The chain's CDR3 is CASTPEMGLGGYTF. The CDR3 DNA follows: TGTGCCAGCACCCCCGAAATGGGACTCGGGGGCTACACCTTC. V is TRBV6-5 and J is TRBJ1-2, with D possibly being TRBD1 (5 bases). V was pared by 7 bases and J by 8 bases, with 20 bases between. The germline V gene encodes CDR1 MNHEY and CDR2 SVGAGI. This CDR3 region has 14 residues.

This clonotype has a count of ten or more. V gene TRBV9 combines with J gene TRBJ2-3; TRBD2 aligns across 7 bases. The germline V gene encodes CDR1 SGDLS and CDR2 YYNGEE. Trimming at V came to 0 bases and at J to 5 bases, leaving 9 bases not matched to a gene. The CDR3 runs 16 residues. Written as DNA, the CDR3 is TGTGCCAGCAGCGTAGAGGAGGGAGGGTTAAGAGATACGCAGTATTTT. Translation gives CASSVEEGGLRDTQYF. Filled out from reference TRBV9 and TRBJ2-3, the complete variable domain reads DSGVTQTPKHLITATGQRVTLRCSPRSGDLSVYWYQQSLDQGLQFLIQYYNGEERAKGNILERFSAQQFPDLHSELNLSSLELGDSALYFCASSVEEGGLRDTQYFGPGTRLTVL.

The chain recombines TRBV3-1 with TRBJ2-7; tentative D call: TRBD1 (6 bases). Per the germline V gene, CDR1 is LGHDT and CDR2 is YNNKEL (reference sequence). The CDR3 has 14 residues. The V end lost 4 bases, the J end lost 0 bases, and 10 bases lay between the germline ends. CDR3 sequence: CASSLGTTSYEQYF. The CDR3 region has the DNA TGTGCCAGCAGCCTTGGGACAACCTCCTACGAGCAGTACTTC.

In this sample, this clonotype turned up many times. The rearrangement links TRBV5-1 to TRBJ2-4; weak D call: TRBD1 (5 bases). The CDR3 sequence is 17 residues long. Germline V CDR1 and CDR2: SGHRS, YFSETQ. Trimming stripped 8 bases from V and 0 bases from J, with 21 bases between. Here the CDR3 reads CASLAGQPLLAKNIQYF. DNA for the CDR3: TGCGCCAGTTTGGCAGGGCAACCTCTACTAGCCAAAAACATTCAGTACTTC.